This T cell receptor (beta chain) was observed in a study of beta chain features in type 1 diabetes. Whole-study results and caveats: Diminished insertions and augmented deletions at VDJ junctions characterized type 1 diabetes patients. Shorter templates might be favored by PCR, and equally so in patients and in controls. The similarity of naive, central memory and Treg TCRB repertoires appeared greater among patients than among healthy donors.

V was clipped by 4 bases and J by 5 bases; unmatched bases: 3. This CDR3 contains 13 residues. Germline CDR1 SGHRS, CDR2 YFSETQ. Notes on this clone: Antigen specificity is unknown.

What was sequenced were expressed TCRB transcripts, since all of the isolated RNA had been reverse transcribed. About 3.7 million reads on average were seen across naive, central memory and regulatory T cell samples. The assay was immunoSEQ multiplex PCR, and TCRdb's table has in-frame clones only and misses some. This sample has around 200,000 clones, with around 13% found just once. The origin of this receptor is a woman between 18 and 29 years old in good health. The sample taken for sequencing was central memory CD4+ T cells from blood. The chain links TRBV5-1 to TRBJ2-5, with TRBD1 matching 9 bases. CDR3 nucleotides: TGCGCCAGCAGCGCCGGACAGGGGGAGACCCAGTACTTC. As protein: CASSAGQGETQYF.